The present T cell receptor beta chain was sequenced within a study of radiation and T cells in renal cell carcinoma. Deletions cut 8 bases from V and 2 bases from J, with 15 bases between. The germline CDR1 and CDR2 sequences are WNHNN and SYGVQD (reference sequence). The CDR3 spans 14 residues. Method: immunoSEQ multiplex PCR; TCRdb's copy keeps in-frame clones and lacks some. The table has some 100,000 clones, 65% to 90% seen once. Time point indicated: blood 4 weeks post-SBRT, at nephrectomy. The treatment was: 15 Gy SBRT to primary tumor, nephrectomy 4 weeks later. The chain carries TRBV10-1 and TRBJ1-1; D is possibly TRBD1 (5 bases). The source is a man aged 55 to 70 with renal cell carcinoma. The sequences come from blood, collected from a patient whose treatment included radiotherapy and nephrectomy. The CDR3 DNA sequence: TGCGCCAGCCCGGGCAACACAGGTAACACTGAAGCTTTCTTT. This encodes CASPGNTGNTEAFF.